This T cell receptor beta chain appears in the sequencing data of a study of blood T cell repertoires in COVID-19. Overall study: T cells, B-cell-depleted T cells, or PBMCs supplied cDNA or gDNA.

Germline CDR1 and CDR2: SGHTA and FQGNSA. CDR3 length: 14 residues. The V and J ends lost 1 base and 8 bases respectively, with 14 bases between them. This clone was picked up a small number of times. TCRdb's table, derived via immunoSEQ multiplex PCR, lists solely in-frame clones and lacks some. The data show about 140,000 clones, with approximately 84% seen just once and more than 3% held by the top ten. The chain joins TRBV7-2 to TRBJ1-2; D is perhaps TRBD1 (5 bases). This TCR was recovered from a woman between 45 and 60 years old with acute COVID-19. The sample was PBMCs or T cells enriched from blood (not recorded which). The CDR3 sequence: CASSLGWQGYGYTF. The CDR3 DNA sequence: TGTGCCAGCAGCTTAGGGTGGCAGGGATACGGCTACACCTTC. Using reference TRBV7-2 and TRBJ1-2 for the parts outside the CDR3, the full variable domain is GAGVSQSPSNKVTEKGKDVELRCDPISGHTALYWYRQSLGQGLEFLIYFQGNSAPDKSGLPSDRFSAERTGGSVSTLTIQRTQQEDSAVYLCASSLGWQGYGYTFGSGTRLTVV.